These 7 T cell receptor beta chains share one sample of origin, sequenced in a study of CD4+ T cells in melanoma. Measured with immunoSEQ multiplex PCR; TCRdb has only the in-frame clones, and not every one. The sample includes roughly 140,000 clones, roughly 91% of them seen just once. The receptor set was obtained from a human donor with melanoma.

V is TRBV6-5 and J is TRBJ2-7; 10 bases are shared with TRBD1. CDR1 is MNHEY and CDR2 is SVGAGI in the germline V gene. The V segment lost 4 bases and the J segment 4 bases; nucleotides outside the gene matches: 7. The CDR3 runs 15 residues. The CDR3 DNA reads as TGTGCCAGCAGTTCGACCGGGACAGGGGTTTACGAGCAGTACTTC. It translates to CASSSTGTGVYEQYF.

CDR3 DNA: TGCGCCAGCAGCCGCGGGGGGGGGCCCGAAATGAACACTGAAGCTTTCTTT. Protein product: CASSRGGGPEMNTEAFF. The chain links TRBV5-1 to TRBJ1-1; TRBD1 is a possible D gene (6 bases). CDR1 and CDR2 (germline): SGHRS, YFSETQ. The CDR3 contains 17 residues. Trimming took off 4 bases at V and 0 bases at J, with 19 bases between the two ends.

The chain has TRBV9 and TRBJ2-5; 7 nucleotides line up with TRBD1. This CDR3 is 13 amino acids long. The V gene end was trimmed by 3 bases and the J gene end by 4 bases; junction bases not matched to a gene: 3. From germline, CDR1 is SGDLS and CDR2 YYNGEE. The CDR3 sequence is CASSARQGETQYF. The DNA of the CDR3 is TGTGCCAGCAGCGCCCGACAGGGAGAGACCCAGTACTTC. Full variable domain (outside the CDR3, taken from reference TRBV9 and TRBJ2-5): DSGVTQTPKHLITATGQRVTLRCSPRSGDLSVYWYQQSLDQGLQFLIQYYNGEERAKGNILERFSAQQFPDLHSELNLSSLELGDSALYFCASSARQGETQYFGPGTRLLVL.

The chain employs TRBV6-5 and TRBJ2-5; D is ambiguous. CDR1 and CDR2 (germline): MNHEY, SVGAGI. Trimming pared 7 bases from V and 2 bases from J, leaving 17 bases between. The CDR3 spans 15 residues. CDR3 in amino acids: CASNPRRGRQETQYF. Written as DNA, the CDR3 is TGTGCCAGCAACCCTCGGCGAGGAAGGCAAGAGACCCAGTACTTC.

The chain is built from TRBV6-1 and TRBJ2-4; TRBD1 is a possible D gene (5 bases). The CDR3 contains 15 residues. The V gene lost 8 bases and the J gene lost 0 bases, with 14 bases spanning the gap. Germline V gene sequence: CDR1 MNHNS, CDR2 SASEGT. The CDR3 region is CASGNQGLAKNIQYF. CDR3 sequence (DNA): TGTGCCAGCGGGAATCAGGGTCTAGCCAAAAACATTCAGTACTTC.

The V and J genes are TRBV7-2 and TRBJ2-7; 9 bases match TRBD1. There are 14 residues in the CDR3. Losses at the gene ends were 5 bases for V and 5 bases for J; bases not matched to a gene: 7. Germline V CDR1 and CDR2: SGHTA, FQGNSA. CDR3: CASSVTGGAHEQYF. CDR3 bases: TGTGCCAGCAGCGTTACAGGGGGCGCCCACGAGCAGTACTTC.

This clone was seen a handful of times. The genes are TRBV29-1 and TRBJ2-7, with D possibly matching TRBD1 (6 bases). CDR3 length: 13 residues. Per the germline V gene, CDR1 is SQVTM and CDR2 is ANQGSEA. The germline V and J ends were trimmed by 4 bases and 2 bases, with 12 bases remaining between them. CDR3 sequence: CSVARGQPYEQYF. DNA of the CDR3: TGCAGCGTTGCCAGAGGACAGCCCTACGAGCAGTACTTC.